The T cell receptor beta chain under discussion was sequenced for a study of T cell responses to AZD1222 COVID-19 vaccine. Study results and limitations: Reportedly, nearly half of unique spike TCRs recognized epitopes outside B.1.351/B.1.1.7 mutations. Among the donors, most were white British and more were female, and clonal diversity was possibly underestimated. Just 5 or 6 AZD1222 recipients tested seropositive at baseline. Sampled repertoires all dated from after the peak T cell response.

The data were produced by immunoSEQ multiplex PCR, yet TCRdb's version contains in-frame clones alone and is incomplete. The table shows tens of thousands of clones, with 85% to 90% occurring only once. Comments on this clone: Its specificity is not known.

V lost 3 bases and J lost 2, with 11 bases in between. The germline gives CDR1 MNHEY, CDR2 SMNVEV (reference sequence). This CDR3 has 15 residues. The chain recombines TRBV27 with TRBJ1-5; TRBD1 is a possible D gene (6 bases). This TCR came from an adult who received the AZD1222 COVID-19 vaccine. Sequencing was performed on peripheral blood, taken 28 days after the second AZD1222 dose. The CDR3 region is CASSFGGARNQPQHF. The CDR3 nucleotides read TGTGCCAGCAGTTTCGGGGGGGCGCGCAATCAGCCCCAGCATTTT.